The 10 T cell receptor beta chains below were found in one sample sequenced in a study of cytotoxic CD8 clonotypes in ibrutinib-treated CLL. TCRdb's copy holds only in-frame clones and misses some; the assay was immunoSEQ multiplex PCR. The repertoire holds roughly 150,000 clones, with about 80% as singletons. Sequencing used PBMCs, obtained after 24 months of ibrutinib treatment. All receptors derive from a human donor with chronic lymphocytic leukemia.

The chain links TRBV4-3 to TRBJ1-6, with 11 positions matching TRBD1. V trimming: 4 bases; J trimming: 9 bases; junction bases outside the gene matches: 8. Germline values: CDR1 LGHNA, CDR2 YSLEER. The length of the CDR3 is 16 residues. The CDR3 sequence is CASSRTGTGGVSPLHF. Written as DNA, the CDR3 is TGCGCCAGCAGCCGCACCGGGACAGGGGGTGTTTCACCCCTCCACTTT.

About this clone: Other DNA variants within this sample encode the same CDR3. J is TRBJ2-3 and V is TRBV30; no clear D gene. The ends were cut back, 2 bases at V and 1 base at J, with 4 bases in the middle. The CDR3 extends over 12 amino acids. Germline V CDR1 and CDR2: GTSNPN, SVGIG (reference sequence). This CDR3 is CAWSSGTDTQYF. As DNA, the CDR3 is TGTGCCTGGAGTTCCGGCACAGATACGCAGTATTTT.

This chain links TRBV5-6 with TRBJ2-7; no definite D call. This CDR3 has 16 residues. The V end was cut by 0 bases, the J end by 0 bases, with 13 bases between. Germline CDR1 and CDR2: SGHDT and YYEEEE. The CDR3 DNA reads as TGTGCCAGCAGCTTGGGTTCCGACACCCTCTCCTACGAGCAGTACTTC. Translation: CASSLGSDTLSYEQYF.

The gene calls are TRBV30 and TRBJ2-3; possibly TRBD1 for D (5 bases). The CDR3 totals 15 residues. CDR1 and CDR2 (germline): GTSNPN, SVGIG (reference sequence). V was shortened by 1 base and J by 0 bases, with 11 bases between the two germline ends. The CDR3 DNA reads as TGTGCCTGGAGTGGGACACACGCTAGCACAGATACGCAGTATTTT. This translates into CAWSGTHASTDTQYF.

The gene calls are TRBV30 and TRBJ2-3; 7 bases map to TRBD2. The CDR3 has 13 residues. The junction had 9 bases not matched to a gene; V was cut back by 2 bases and J by 10 bases. Germline V gene data show CDR1 as GTSNPN and CDR2 as SVGIG (reference sequence). Here the CDR3 DNA reads TGTGCCTGGAGTCCTAAACTAGCGAGAGCGCAGTATTTT. It yields the protein CAWSPKLARAQYF.

The chain carries TRBV7-2 and TRBJ1-3, with 7 bases aligning to TRBD1. The V and J ends lost 4 bases and 4 bases, in that order; junction bases with no gene match: 16. The CDR3 has 18 amino acids. The germline V gene encodes CDR1 SGHTA and CDR2 FQGNSA. The CDR3 nucleotides read TGTGCCAGCAGCTCAGACTATAGACAGGGCGGCGGCGGAAACACCATATATTTT. Amino acids: CASSSDYRQGGGGNTIYF.

The gene calls are TRBV6-1 and TRBJ1-2; D gene ambiguous. The germline V and J ends were trimmed by 5 bases and 5 bases, with 15 bases remaining between them. The CDR3 extends over 14 amino acids. Germline loops: CDR1 MNHNS, CDR2 SASEGT. Written as DNA, the CDR3 is TGTGCCAGCAGTTTGTCGGGATACGAGTATGGCTACACCTTC. Translation: CASSLSGYEYGYTF.

CDR3 nucleotide sequence: TGTGCCAGCAGCTTGTGGGACGGACAGCAGTACTTC. This translates into CASSLWDGQQYF. The chain employs TRBV7-2 and TRBJ2-7; the D gene could be TRBD1 or TRBD2 (5 bases each). This CDR3 is built from 12 residues. V gave up 3 bases and J gave up 8 bases, with 11 bases separating them. CDR1 and CDR2 (germline): SGHTA, FQGNSA. The whole variable domain, remainder taken from reference TRBV7-2 and TRBJ2-7, is GAGVSQSPSNKVTEKGKDVELRCDPISGHTALYWYRQSLGQGLEFLIYFQGNSAPDKSGLPSDRFSAERTGGSVSTLTIQRTQQEDSAVYLCASSLWDGQQYFGPGTRLTVT.

This clone was seen only once. The chain links TRBV7-9 to TRBJ2-7; TRBD2 might be the D (5 bases). Deletions cut 5 bases from V and 1 base from J, with 6 bases between. Germline values: CDR1 SEHNR, CDR2 FQNEAQ (reference sequence). The length of the CDR3 is 12 residues. CDR3 sequence: CASSRESYEQYF. The CDR3 bases are TGTGCCAGCAGCAGGGAGTCCTACGAGCAGTACTTC. The whole variable domain, remainder taken from reference TRBV7-9 and TRBJ2-7, is DTGVSQNPRHKITKRGQNVTFRCDPISEHNRLYWYRQTLGQGPEFLTYFQNEAQLEKSRLLSDRFSAERPKGSFSTLEIQRTEQGDSAMYLCASSRESYEQYFGPGTRLTVT.

This chain uses TRBV11-2 with TRBJ2-3; D is uncertain. The germline V and J ends were trimmed by 5 bases and 0 bases, with 9 bases remaining between them. The CDR3 covers 14 residues. Germline values: CDR1 SGHAT, CDR2 FQNNGV. The CDR3 loop reads CASSPRYSTDTQYF. In DNA, the CDR3 is TGTGCCAGCAGCCCGAGGTATAGCACAGATACGCAGTATTTT.